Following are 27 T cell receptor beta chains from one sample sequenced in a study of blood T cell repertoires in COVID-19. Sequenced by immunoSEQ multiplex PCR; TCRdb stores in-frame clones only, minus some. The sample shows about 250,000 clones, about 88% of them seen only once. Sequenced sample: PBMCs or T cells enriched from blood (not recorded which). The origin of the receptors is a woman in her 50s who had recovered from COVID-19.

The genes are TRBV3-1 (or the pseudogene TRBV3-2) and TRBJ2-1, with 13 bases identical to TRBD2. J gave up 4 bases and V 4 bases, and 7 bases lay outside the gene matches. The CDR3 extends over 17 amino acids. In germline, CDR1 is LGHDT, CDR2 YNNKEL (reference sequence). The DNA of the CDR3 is TGTGCCAGCAGCCCCCGACTAGCGGGAGGACCTTACAATGAGCAGTTCTTC. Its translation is CASSPRLAGGPYNEQFF.

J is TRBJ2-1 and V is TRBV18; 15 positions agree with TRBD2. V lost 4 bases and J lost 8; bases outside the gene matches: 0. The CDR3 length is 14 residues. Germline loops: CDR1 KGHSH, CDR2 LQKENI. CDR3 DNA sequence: TGTGCCAGCTCACGGACTAGCGGGAGGGATGAGCAGTTCTTC. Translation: CASSRTSGRDEQFF. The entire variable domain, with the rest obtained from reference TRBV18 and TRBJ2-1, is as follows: NAGVMQNPRHLVRRRGQEARLRCSPMKGHSHVYWYRQLPEEGLKFMVYLQKENIIDESGMPKERFSAEFPKEGPSILRIQQVVRGDSAAYFCASSRTSGRDEQFFGPGTRLTVL.

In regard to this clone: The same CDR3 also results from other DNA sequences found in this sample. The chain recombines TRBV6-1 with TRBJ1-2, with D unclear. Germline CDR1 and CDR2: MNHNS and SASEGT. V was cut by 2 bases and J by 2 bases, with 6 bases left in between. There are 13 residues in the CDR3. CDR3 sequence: CASSERVNYGYTF. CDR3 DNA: TGTGCCAGCAGTGAACGGGTAAACTATGGCTACACCTTC.

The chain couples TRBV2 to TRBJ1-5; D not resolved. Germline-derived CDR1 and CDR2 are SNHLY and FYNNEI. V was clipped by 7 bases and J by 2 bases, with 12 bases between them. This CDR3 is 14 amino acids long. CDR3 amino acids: CASTIESGNQPQHF. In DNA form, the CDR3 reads TGTGCCAGCACCATCGAGAGTGGCAATCAGCCCCAGCATTTT.

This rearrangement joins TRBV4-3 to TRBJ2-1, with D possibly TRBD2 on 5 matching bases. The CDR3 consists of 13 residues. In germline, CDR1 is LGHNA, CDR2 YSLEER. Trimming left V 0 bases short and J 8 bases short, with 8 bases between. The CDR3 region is CASSQDTGYEQFF. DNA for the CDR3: TGCGCCAGCAGCCAAGATACGGGATATGAGCAGTTCTTC.

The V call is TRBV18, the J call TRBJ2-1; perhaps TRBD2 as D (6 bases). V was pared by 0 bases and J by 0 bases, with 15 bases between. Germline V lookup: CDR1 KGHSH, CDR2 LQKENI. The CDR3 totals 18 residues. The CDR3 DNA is TGTGCCAGCTCACCACCGGGGATGGGACTCTTCTCCTACAATGAGCAGTTCTTC. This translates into CASSPPGMGLFSYNEQFF. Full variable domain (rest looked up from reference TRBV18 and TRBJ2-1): NAGVMQNPRHLVRRRGQEARLRCSPMKGHSHVYWYRQLPEEGLKFMVYLQKENIIDESGMPKERFSAEFPKEGPSILRIQQVVRGDSAAYFCASSPPGMGLFSYNEQFFGPGTRLTVL.

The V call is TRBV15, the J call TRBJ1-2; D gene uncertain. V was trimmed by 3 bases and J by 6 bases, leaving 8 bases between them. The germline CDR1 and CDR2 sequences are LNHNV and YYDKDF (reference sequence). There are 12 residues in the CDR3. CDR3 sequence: CATSRDLDGYTF. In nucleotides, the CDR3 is TGTGCCACCAGCAGGGACTTAGATGGCTACACCTTC.

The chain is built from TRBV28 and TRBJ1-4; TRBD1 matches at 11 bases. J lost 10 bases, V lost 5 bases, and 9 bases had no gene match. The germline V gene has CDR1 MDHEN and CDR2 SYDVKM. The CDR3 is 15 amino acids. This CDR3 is CASSPGDRGLVKLFF. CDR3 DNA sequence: TGTGCCAGCAGTCCCGGGGACAGGGGGTTGGTAAAACTGTTTTTT.

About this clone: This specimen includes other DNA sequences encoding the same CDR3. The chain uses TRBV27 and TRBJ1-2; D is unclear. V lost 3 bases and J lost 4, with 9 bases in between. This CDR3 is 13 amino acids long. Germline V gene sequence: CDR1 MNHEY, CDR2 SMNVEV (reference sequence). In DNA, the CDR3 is TGTGCCAGCAGTTTCCGGGGAGGCTATGGCTACACCTTC. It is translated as CASSFRGGYGYTF.

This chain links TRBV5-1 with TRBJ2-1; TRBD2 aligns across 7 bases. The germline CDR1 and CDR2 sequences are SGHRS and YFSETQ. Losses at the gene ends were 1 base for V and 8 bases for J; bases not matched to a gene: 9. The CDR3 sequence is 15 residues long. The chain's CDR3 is CASSLSGRALDEQFF. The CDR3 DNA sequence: TGCGCCAGCAGCTTGAGTGGGAGGGCCTTGGATGAGCAGTTCTTC.

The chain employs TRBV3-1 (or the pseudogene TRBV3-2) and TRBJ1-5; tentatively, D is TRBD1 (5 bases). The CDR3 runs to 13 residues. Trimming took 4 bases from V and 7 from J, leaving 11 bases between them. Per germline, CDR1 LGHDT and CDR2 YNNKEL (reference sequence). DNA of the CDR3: TGTGCCAGCAGCCTAAGTGGGGGGCAGCCCCAGCATTTT. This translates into CASSLSGGQPQHF.

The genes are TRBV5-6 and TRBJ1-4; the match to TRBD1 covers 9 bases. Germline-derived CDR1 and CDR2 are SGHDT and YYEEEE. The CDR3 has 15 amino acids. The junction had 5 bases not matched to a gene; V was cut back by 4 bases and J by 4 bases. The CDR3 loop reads CASSPRTGDNEKLFF. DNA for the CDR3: TGTGCCAGCAGCCCTCGGACAGGGGATAATGAAAAACTGTTTTTT. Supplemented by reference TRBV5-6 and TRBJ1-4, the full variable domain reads DAGVTQSPTHLIKTRGQQVTLRCSPKSGHDTVSWYQQALGQGPQFIFQYYEEEERQRGNFPDRFSGHQFPNYSSELNVNALLLGDSALYLCASSPRTGDNEKLFFGSGTQLSVL.

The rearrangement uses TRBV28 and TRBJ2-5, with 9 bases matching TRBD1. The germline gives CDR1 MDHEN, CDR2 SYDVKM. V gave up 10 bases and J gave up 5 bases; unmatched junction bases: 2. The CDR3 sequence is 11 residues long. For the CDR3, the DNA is TGTGCCATACAGGGGGCGGAGACCCAGTACTTC. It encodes CAIQGAETQYF.

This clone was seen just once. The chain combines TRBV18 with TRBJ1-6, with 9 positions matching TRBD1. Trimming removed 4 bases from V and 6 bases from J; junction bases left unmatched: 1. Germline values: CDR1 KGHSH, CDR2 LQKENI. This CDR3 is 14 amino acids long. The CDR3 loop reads CASSQDRGNSPLHF. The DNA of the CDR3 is TGTGCCAGCTCACAGGACAGGGGTAATTCACCCCTCCACTTT. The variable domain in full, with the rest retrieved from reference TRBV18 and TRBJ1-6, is NAGVMQNPRHLVRRRGQEARLRCSPMKGHSHVYWYRQLPEEGLKFMVYLQKENIIDESGMPKERFSAEFPKEGPSILRIQQVVRGDSAAYFCASSQDRGNSPLHFGNGTRLTVT.

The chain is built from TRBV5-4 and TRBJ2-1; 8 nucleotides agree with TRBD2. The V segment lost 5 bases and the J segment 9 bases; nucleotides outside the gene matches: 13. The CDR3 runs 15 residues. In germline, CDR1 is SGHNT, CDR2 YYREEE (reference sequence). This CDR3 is CASSLPRARGGEQFF. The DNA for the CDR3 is TGTGCCAGCAGTTTGCCCCGGGCCCGGGGGGGTGAGCAGTTCTTC.

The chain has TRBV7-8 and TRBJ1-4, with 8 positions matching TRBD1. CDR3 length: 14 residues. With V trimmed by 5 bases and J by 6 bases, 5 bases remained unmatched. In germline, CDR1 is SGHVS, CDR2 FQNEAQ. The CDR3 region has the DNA TGTGCCAGCAGCGGCAGGGGGCGGGATGAAAAACTGTTTTTT. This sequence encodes CASSGRGRDEKLFF.

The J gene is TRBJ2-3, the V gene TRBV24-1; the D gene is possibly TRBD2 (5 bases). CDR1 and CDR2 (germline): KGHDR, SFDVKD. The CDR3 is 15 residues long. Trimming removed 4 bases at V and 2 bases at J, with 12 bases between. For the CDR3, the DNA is TGTGCCACCAGTGACCGAGGACTTTCCACAGATACGCAGTATTTT. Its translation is CATSDRGLSTDTQYF.

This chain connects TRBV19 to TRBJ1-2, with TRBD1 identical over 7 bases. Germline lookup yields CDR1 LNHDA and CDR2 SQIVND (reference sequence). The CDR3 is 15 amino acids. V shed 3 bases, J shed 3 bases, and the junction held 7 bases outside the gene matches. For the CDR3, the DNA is TGTGCCAGTAGTATTGTCGACAGGGCGGACTATGGCTACACCTTC. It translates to CASSIVDRADYGYTF.

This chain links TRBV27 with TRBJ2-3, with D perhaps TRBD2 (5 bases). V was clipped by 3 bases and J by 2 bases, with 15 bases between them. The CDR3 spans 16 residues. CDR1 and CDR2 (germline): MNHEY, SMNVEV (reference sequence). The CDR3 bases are TGTGCCAGCAGTTTTTTTGGGGAGACTAACACAGATACGCAGTATTTT. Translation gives CASSFFGETNTDTQYF.

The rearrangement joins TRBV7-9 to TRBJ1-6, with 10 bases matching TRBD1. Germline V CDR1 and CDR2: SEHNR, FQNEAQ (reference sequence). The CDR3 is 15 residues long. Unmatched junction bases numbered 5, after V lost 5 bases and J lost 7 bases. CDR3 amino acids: CASSPSGQGNSPLHF. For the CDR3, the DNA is TGTGCCAGCAGCCCATCGGGACAGGGGAATTCACCCCTCCACTTT.

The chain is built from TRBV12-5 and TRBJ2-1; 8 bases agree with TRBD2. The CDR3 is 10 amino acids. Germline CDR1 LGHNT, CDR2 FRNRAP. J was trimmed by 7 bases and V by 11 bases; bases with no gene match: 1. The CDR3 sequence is CALAGNEQFF. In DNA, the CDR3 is TGTGCTCTAGCGGGTAATGAGCAGTTCTTC.

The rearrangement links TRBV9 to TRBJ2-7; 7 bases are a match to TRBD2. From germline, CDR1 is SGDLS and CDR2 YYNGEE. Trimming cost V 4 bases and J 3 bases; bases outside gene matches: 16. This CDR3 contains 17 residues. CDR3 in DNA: TGTGCCAGCAGCTCACGACCGACTAGCAGTGGTATCTACGAGCAGTACTTC. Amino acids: CASSSRPTSSGIYEQYF.

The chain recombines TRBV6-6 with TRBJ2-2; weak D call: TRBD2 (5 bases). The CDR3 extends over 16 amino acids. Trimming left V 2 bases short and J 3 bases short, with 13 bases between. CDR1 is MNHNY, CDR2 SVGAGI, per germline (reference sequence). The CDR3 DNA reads TGTGCCAGCAGTTACCCTACGGGGAGAGACACCGGGGAGCTGTTTTTT. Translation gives CASSYPTGRDTGELFF.

CDR3 residues: CASSFLEAGGAGDTQYF. The CDR3 nucleotides are TGTGCCAGCAGTTTCCTGGAGGCGGGGGGAGCCGGAGATACGCAGTATTTT. The chain employs TRBV28 and TRBJ2-3; the match to TRBD2 covers 8 bases. The V segment lost 3 bases and the J segment 5 bases; nucleotides outside the gene matches: 13. Germline CDR1 reads MDHEN; CDR2 reads SYDVKM. The CDR3 contains 17 residues.

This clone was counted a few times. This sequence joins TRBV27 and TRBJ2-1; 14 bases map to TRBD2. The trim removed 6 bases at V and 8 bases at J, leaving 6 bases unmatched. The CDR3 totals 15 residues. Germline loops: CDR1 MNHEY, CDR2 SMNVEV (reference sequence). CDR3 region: CASRGTSGSVYEQFF. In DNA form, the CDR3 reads TGTGCCAGCAGGGGGACTAGCGGGAGTGTCTATGAGCAGTTCTTC.

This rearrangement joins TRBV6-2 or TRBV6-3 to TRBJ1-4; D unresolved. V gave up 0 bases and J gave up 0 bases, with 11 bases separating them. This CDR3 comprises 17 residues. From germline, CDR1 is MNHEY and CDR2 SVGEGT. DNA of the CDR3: TGTGCCAGCAGTTACTCGGTGAGGGAACCAACTAATGAAAAACTGTTTTTT. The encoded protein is CASSYSVREPTNEKLFF.

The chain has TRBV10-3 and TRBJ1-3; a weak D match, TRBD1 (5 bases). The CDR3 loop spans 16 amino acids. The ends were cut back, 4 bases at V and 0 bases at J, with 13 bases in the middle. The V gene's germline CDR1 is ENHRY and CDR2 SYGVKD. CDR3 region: CAISAQTANSGNTIYF. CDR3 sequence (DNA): TGTGCCATCAGTGCCCAGACAGCGAACTCTGGAAACACCATATATTTT.